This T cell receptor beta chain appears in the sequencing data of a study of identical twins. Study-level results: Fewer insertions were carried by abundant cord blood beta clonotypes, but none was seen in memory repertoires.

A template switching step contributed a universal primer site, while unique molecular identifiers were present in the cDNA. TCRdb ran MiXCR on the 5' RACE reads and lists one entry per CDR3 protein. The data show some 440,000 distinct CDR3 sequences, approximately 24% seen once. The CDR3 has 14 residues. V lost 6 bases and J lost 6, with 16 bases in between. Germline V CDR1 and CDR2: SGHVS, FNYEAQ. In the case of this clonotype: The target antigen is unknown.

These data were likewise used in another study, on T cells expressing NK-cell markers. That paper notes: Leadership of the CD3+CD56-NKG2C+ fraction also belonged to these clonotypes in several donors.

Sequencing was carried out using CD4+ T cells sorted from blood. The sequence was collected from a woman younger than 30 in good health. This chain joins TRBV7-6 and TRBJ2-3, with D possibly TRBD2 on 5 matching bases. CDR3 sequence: CASSLGLVHDTQYF. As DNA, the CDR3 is TGTGCCAGCAGTCTCGGACTCGTTCACGATACGCAGTATTTT.